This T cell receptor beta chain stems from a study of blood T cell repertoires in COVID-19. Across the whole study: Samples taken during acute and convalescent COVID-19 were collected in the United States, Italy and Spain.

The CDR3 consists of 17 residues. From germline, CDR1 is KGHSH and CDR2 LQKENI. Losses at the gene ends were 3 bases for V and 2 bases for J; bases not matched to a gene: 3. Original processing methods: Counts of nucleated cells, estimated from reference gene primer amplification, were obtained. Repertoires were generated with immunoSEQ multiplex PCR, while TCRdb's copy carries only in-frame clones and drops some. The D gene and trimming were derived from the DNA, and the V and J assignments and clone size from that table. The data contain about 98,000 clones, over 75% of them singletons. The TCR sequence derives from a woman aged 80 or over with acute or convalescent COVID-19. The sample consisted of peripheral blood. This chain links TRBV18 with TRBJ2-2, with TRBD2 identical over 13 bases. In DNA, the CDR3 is TGTGCCAGCTCACCTCGACTAGCGGGGGGTAACACCGGGGAGCTGTTTTTT. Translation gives CASSPRLAGGNTGELFF. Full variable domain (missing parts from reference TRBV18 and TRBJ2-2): NAGVMQNPRHLVRRRGQEARLRCSPMKGHSHVYWYRQLPEEGLKFMVYLQKENIIDESGMPKERFSAEFPKEGPSILRIQQVVRGDSAAYFCASSPRLAGGNTGELFFGEGSRLTVL.